The present T cell receptor (beta chain) was sequenced within a study of T cell changes during pregnancy in multiple sclerosis. Trimming at V came to 7 bases and at J to 4 bases, leaving 12 bases not matched to a gene. CDR3 length: 14 amino acids. The V gene's germline CDR1 is SQVTM and CDR2 ANQGSEA. Profiling relied on immunoSEQ multiplex PCR, and the TCRdb table lists in-frame clones only, not all of them. This repertoire shows about 48,000 clones, roughly 85% found once; its top ten account for around 1.2%. The origin of this receptor is a female donor with multiple sclerosis, enrolled in a pregnancy study. V gene TRBV29-1 combines with J gene TRBJ1-1, with 7 bases fitting TRBD1. The sample here was CD4+ T cells from peripheral blood mononuclear cells, taken in the second trimester of pregnancy. The CDR3 sequence is CSAGGGRAATEAFF. The DNA for the CDR3 is TGCAGCGCCGGAGGGGGCAGGGCGGCCACTGAAGCTTTCTTT.